Listed below are T cell receptor beta chains from one sample, sequenced in a study of blood T cell repertoires in COVID-19. Using immunoSEQ multiplex PCR, the repertoire was profiled, and TCRdb retains in-frame clones only, with some absent. There are just over 250,000 clones in the sample; around four fifths occur only once, and 4.1% lies in the top ten. Sequenced sample: PBMCs or T cells enriched from blood (not recorded which). The source is a man aged 25-40 years with acute COVID-19. The CDR3 runs from the conserved cysteine through the conserved F or W. Each record gives: J gene, D gene, V gene, clone size, CDR3 protein, CDR3 DNA. The D gene is left open where the match is weak. Where a row states a size, it is once, few, many or the class of an expanded clone; other rows omit it.

TRBJ2-3	TRBD2	TRBV11-3	NA	CASRLLAGVLGDTQYF	TGTGCCAGCAGATTACTAGCGGGAGTGTTGGGAGATACGCAGTATTTT
TRBJ1-2	NA	TRBV12-3/TRBV12-4	NA	CASTRQGYGYTF	TGTGCCAGCACCAGGCAGGGATATGGCTACACCTTC
TRBJ2-1	TRBD1	TRBV5-1	NA	CASSFRDRVNEQFF	TGTGCCAGCAGCTTCCGGGACAGGGTTAATGAGCAGTTCTTC
TRBJ1-2	TRBD1	TRBV27	once	CASSFWGQGNGYTF	TGTGCCAGCAGTTTTTGGGGACAGGGTAATGGCTACACCTTC
TRBJ1-3	NA	TRBV21-1	NA	CASGKGAGVLNSRGNTIYF	TGTGCCAGCGGTAAGGGGGCAGGGGTGTTGAATAGTCGTGGAAACACCATATATTTT
TRBJ1-6	NA	TRBV6-5	NA	CASSAPPPGSPLHF	TGTGCCAGCAGCGCACCACCCCCGGGATCACCCCTCCACTTT
TRBJ1-1	TRBD1	TRBV5-1	NA	CASSRQGGNTEAFF	TGTGCCAGCAGCCGACAGGGGGGGAACACTGAAGCTTTCTTT
TRBJ2-3	TRBD2	TRBV24-1	once	CATSIAGGTDTQYF	TGTGCCACCAGTATCGCGGGGGGCACAGATACGCAGTATTTT
TRBJ1-1	TRBD1	TRBV9	NA	CASSGTGKGEAFF	TGTGCCAGCAGCGGGACAGGGAAGGGTGAAGCTTTCTTT
TRBJ1-1	TRBD1	TRBV25-1	NA	CASREGQKAFF	TGTGCCAGCAGAGAGGGACAGAAAGCTTTCTTT
TRBJ2-5	TRBD2	TRBV6-5	once	CASSYSTSGEETQYF	TGTGCCAGCAGTTACTCGACCAGCGGGGAAGAGACCCAGTACTTC
TRBJ2-1	TRBD2	TRBV5-1	NA	CASSLVAGGYNEQFF	TGTGCCAGCAGCTTGGTAGCGGGAGGGTACAATGAGCAGTTCTTC
TRBJ2-3	NA	TRBV7-9	once	CASSSLAEVTDTQYF	TGTGCCAGCAGCTCATTAGCGGAAGTAACAGATACGCAGTATTTT
TRBJ1-2	TRBD1	TRBV3-1/TRBV3-2	NA	CASFRQGAPGYTF	TGTGCCAGCTTCAGACAGGGGGCGCCGGGCTACACCTTC
TRBJ2-2	NA	TRBV28	NA	CATQNPIAKSVGELFF	TGTGCCACCCAGAACCCGATAGCCAAATCCGTCGGGGAGCTGTTTTTT
TRBJ2-3	NA	TRBV5-4	NA	CASTKEQRTDTQYF	TGTGCCAGCACCAAGGAGCAGCGCACAGATACGCAGTATTTT
TRBJ2-1	TRBD2	TRBV3-1/TRBV3-2	NA	CASSPAGGPADEQFF	TGTGCCAGCAGCCCAGCGGGAGGTCCTGCCGATGAGCAGTTCTTC
TRBJ1-5	NA	TRBV7-2	NA	CASSWDDQGWQPQHF	TGTGCCAGCAGCTGGGATGATCAGGGGTGGCAGCCCCAGCATTTT
TRBJ1-1	TRBD1	TRBV11-1	NA	CASSLDRVGDTEAFF	TGTGCCAGCAGCTTGGACAGGGTGGGGGACACTGAAGCTTTCTTT
TRBJ1-2	TRBD1	TRBV30	NA	CARLRDRGPGYTF	TGTGCCCGCCTCCGGGACAGGGGGCCCGGCTACACCTTC
TRBJ1-2	NA	TRBV30	NA	CAWGEAGFGYTF	TGTGCCTGGGGGGAGGCAGGGTTCGGCTACACCTTC
TRBJ2-5	TRBD1	TRBV15	NA	CATSRTRTGMETQYF	TGTGCCACCAGCAGAACCCGGACAGGGATGGAGACCCAGTACTTC
TRBJ2-5	NA	TRBV6-2/TRBV6-3	NA	CASSYSTAPLTQYF	TGTGCCAGCAGTTACTCGACTGCCCCGTTAACCCAGTACTTC
TRBJ2-3	TRBD2	TRBV4-3	NA	CASSQVPTSGRFSTDTQYF	TGCGCCAGCAGCCAAGTCCCGACTAGCGGGAGGTTCTCCACAGATACGCAGTATTTT
TRBJ1-2	NA	TRBV27	NA	CASSLKAVNYGYTF	TGTGCCAGCAGTTTAAAGGCGGTTAACTATGGCTACACCTTC
TRBJ2-1	NA	TRBV7-2	NA	CASSQYPSADNEQFF	TGTGCCAGCAGCCAATACCCTAGCGCAGACAATGAGCAGTTCTTC